These 6 T cell receptor beta chains were sequenced from one sample in a study of cytomegalovirus exposure and HLA in healthy donors. Amplification used 60 Vbeta primers and 13 Jbeta primers. Only in-frame clones appear in the TCRdb table, and some are missing; sequencing was by immunoSEQ multiplex PCR. The table records about 68,000 clones, over 75% of them present only once. Input material: PBMCs. These receptors originate from a human donor in good health.

J is TRBJ2-5 and V is TRBV9; TRBD2 agrees at 8 bases. The J call may be incorrect, as the DNA end agrees better with TRBJ2-7. The CDR3 is 14 residues long. Per the germline V gene, CDR1 is SGDLS and CDR2 is YYNGEE. The CDR3 spells CASSTAAGVREQYF. CDR3 DNA sequence: TGTGCCAGCAGCACAGCAGCGGGGGTGCGCGAGCAGTACTTC.

This clone was counted between two and nine times. The rearrangement uses TRBV27 and TRBJ1-3; 7 bases are shared with TRBD1. Germline V gives CDR1 MNHEY, CDR2 SMNVEV (reference sequence). J gave up 0 bases and V 5 bases, and 4 bases lay outside the gene matches. The CDR3 extends over 15 amino acids. The CDR3: CASSRQGLSGNTIYF. The CDR3 DNA reads TGTGCCAGCAGTAGACAGGGACTCTCTGGAAACACCATATATTTT.

The chain recombines TRBV9 with TRBJ2-2; TRBD1 is a possible D gene (6 bases). The CDR3 runs 16 residues. Germline V gene lookup returns CDR1 SGDLS and CDR2 YYNGEE. The ends were cut back, 3 bases at V and 5 bases at J, with 17 bases in the middle. The CDR3 region is CASSAPAGAPTGELFF. CDR3 nucleotide sequence: TGTGCCAGCAGCGCTCCAGCAGGGGCCCCAACCGGGGAGCTGTTTTTT.

This chain joins TRBV2 and TRBJ2-2; no reliable D call. Per the germline V gene, CDR1 is SNHLY and CDR2 is FYNNEI. The ends were cut back, 7 bases at V and 0 bases at J, with 9 bases in the middle. The CDR3 has 14 amino acids. The CDR3 DNA reads as TGTGCCAGCATTCGAATAGCGAACACCGGGGAGCTGTTTTTT. Translation gives CASIRIANTGELFF. The complete variable domain, with remaining parts taken from reference TRBV2 and TRBJ2-2, reads EPEVTQTPSHQVTQMGQEVILRCVPISNHLYFYWYRQILGQKVEFLVSFYNNEISEKSEIFDDQFSVERPDGSNFTLKIRSTKLEDSAMYFCASIRIANTGELFFGEGSRLTVL.

The CDR3 reads CASSLKAGAVYEQYF. DNA for the CDR3: TGTGCCAGCAGCTTGAAGGCGGGGGCGGTTTACGAGCAGTACTTC. The chain recombines TRBV5-4 with TRBJ2-7; possible D gene TRBD2, 7 bases. The CDR3 totals 15 residues. Trimming shortened V by 1 base and J by 4 bases, and 15 bases separated the two germline ends. Germline assignment: CDR1 SGHNT and CDR2 YYREEE (reference sequence).

The J gene is TRBJ1-2, the V gene TRBV29-1, with a tentative D call TRBD1 (5 bases). The germline V gene has CDR1 SQVTM and CDR2 ANQGSEA. The V gene lost 2 bases and the J gene lost 8 bases, with 12 bases spanning the gap. The CDR3 is 12 residues long. CDR3: CSVELGDSGYTF. CDR3 DNA sequence: TGCAGCGTTGAATTAGGGGATTCGGGCTACACCTTC.